This T cell receptor beta chain was sequenced for a study of CD8+ T cells in alopecia areata. The treatment denotes: oral pan-JAK inhibitor, 5-10 mg twice daily. In each case, RNA was isolated and then reverse transcribed into cDNA as the sequencing template. This table comes from immunoSEQ multiplex PCR, and its TCRdb copy is limited to in-frame clones, with some not included. The sample shows more than 110,000 clones, 65% to 90% of them seen only once. CDR1 is MNHNS and CDR2 is SASEGT in the germline V gene. V was cut by 4 bases and J by 4 bases, with 15 bases left in between. The length of the CDR3 is 15 residues.

Sequencing was performed on CD8+ T cells sorted from blood, taken at week 4, from a patient treated with tofacitinib. This TCR was recovered from a human donor with alopecia areata. The V gene is TRBV6-1, the J gene TRBJ2-3; D unresolved. The CDR3 here is CASSVYSIEADTQYF. CDR3 in DNA: TGTGCCAGCAGTGTATACTCGATAGAGGCAGATACGCAGTATTTT.